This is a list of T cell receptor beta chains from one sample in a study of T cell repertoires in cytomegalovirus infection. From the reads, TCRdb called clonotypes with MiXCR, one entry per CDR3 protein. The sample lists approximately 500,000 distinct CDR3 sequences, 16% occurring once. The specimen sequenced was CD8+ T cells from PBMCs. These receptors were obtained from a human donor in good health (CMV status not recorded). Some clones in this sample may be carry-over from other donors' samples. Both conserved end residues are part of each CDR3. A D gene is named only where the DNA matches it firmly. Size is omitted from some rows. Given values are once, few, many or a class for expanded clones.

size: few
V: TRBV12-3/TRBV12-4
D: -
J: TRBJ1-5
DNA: TGTGCCAGCAGTTTGTACGGGGGCAATCAGCCCCAGCATTTT
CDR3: CASSLYGGNQPQHF

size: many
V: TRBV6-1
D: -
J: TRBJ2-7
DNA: TGTGCCAGCAGTGCATCATCACGAGCCTCCTACGAGCAGTACTTC
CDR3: CASSASSRASYEQYF

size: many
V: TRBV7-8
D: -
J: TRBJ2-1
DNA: TGTGCCAGCAGCCTCGGGGGGCCGGGCAATGAGCAGTTCTTC
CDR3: CASSLGGPGNEQFF

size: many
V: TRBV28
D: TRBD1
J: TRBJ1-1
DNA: TGTGCCAGCAGCTCGGACAGGGGGGACACTGAAGCTTTCTTT
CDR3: CASSSDRGDTEAFF

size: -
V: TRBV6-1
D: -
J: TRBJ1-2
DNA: TGTGCCAGCAAGAGCGTGGACTATGGCTACACCTTC
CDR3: CASKSVDYGYTF

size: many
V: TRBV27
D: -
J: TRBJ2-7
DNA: TGTGCCAGCAGTTTGTGGGCCGGGAGTCTGACCGAGCAGTACTTC
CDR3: CASSLWAGSLTEQYF

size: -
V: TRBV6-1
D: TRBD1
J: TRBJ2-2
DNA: TGTGCCAGCAGTGTTCACAGGGGGTCAGGGAGCACCGGGGAGCTGTTTTTT
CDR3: CASSVHRGSGSTGELFF

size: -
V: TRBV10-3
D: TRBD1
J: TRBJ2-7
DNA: TGTGCCACCGGGACAGGCAGCTACGAGCAGTACTTC
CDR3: CATGTGSYEQYF

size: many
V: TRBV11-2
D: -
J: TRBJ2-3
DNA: TGTGCCAGCAGCCAGGGGGGGGTCACAGATACGCAGTATTTT
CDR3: CASSQGGVTDTQYF

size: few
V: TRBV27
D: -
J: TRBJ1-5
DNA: TGTGCCAGCAGTTTCGGGCAGGATGGCAATCAGCCCCAGCATTTT
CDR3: CASSFGQDGNQPQHF

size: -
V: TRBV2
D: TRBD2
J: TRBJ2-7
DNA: TGTGCCAGCCGGCGGGAGGGGGCAAGCTACGAGCAGTACTTC
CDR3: CASRREGASYEQYF

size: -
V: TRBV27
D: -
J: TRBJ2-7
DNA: TGTGCCAGCAGGGTAGGACAGCTGAGCTCCTACGAGCAGTACTTC
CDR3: CASRVGQLSSYEQYF

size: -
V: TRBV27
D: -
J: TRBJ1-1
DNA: TGTGCCAGCAGTTTACTAGGGGAGGGCAGGGACACTGAAGCTTTCTTT
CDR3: CASSLLGEGRDTEAFF

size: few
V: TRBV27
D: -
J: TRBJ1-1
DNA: TGTGCCAGCAGCCCTACATCTAGCCCTGAAGCTTTCTTT
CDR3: CASSPTSSPEAFF

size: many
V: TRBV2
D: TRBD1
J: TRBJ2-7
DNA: TGTGCCAGCAGGGACAGGGCCTCCTACGAGCAGTACTTC
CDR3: CASRDRASYEQYF

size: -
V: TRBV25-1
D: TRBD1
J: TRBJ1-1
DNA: TGTGCCAGCAGTGCCCTGGACAGGGCGAACACTGAAGCTTTCTTT
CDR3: CASSALDRANTEAFF

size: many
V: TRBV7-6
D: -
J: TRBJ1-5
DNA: TGTGCCAGCAGCTTGCAGGGTACGGGAAATCAGCCCCAGCATTTT
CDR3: CASSLQGTGNQPQHF

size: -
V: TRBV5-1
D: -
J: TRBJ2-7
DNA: TGCGCCAGCAGCTTGGAGGCAGGGCCTAGCTCCTACGAGCAGTACTTC
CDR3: CASSLEAGPSSYEQYF

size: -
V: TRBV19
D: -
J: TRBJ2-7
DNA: TGTGCCAGTAGTATAGCCGGGGACCGAGCCTACGAGCAGTACTTC
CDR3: CASSIAGDRAYEQYF

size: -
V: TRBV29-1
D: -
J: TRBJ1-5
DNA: TGCAGCGTTGAGTGGGGTGACAATCAGCCCCAGCATTTT
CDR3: CSVEWGDNQPQHF

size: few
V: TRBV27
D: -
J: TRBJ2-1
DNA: TGTGCCAGCAGTATACGAGGGGGGACTGAGCAGTTCTTC
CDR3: CASSIRGGTEQFF

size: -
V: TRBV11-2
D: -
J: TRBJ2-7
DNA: TGTGCCAGCAGCTTAGGGGTGGGGGCGGGGAGCTCCTACGAGCAGTACTTC
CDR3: CASSLGVGAGSSYEQYF

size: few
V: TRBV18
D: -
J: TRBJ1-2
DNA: TGTGCCAGCTCACCAGGGACGCCCCCCGGGGACTATGGCTACACCTTC
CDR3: CASSPGTPPGDYGYTF

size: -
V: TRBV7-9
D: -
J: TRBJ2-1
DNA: TGTGCCAGCAGCTCCCCCCAGTTCCAGGATGAGCAGTTCTTC
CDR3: CASSSPQFQDEQFF

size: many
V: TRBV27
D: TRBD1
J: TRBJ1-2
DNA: TGTGCCAGCAGTTTCACAGGGGGCTCTGGCTACACCTTC
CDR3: CASSFTGGSGYTF

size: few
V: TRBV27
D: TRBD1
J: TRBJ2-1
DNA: TGTGCCAGCATGCTACGGGACAGAAACAATGAGCAGTTCTTC
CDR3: CASMLRDRNNEQFF

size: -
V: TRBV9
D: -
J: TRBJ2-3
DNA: TGTGCCAGCAGTTGGGTGGAGGGCACAGATACGCAGTATTTT
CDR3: CASSWVEGTDTQYF

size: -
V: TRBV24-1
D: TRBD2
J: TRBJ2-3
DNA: TGTGCCACCAGTGACACCGTAGGGACTAGCGGGGTGAGAGATACGCAGTATTTT
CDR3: CATSDTVGTSGVRDTQYF

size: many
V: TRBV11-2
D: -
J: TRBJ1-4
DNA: TGTGCCAGCCTCGAAGGGGACCCCACTAATGAAAAACTGTTTTTT
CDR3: CASLEGDPTNEKLFF

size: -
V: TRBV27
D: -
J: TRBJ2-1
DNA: TGTGCCAGCAGTTTCCCTTCCAATGAGCAGTTCTTC
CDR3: CASSFPSNEQFF

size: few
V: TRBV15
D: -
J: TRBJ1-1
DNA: TGTGCCACCAGTCCGAGGCGACAGGCCCTTCACACTGAAGCTTTCTTT
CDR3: CATSPRRQALHTEAFF

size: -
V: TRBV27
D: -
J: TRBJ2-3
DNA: TGTGCCAGCCTCCTGAGGGATACGCAGTATTTT
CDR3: CASLLRDTQYF

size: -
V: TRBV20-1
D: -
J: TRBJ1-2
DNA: TGCAGTGCCTACCCCGGAGAGCCCTATGGCTACACCTTC
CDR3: CSAYPGEPYGYTF

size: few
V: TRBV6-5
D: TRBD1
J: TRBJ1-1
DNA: TGTGCCAGCAGTCCCCGACAGGGGGGTAGTGGAGCTTTCTTT
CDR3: CASSPRQGGSGAFF

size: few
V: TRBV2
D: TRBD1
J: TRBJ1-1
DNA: TGTGCCAGCCCCGCCAGGGGGGGGCACACTGAAGCTTTCTTT
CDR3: CASPARGGHTEAFF

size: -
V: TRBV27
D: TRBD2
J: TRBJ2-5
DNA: TGTGCCAGCAGTTTATCGGGTAGCGGGAGCCGCGAGACCCAGTACTTC
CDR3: CASSLSGSGSRETQYF

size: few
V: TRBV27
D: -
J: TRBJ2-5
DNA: TGTGCCAGCAGTTACGCCTCGGGGCAGCGGGAGACCCAGTACTTC
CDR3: CASSYASGQRETQYF

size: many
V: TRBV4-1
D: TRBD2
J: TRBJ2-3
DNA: TGCGCCAGCAGCCAAGGGCGTAAGCGGGGGACCACAGATACGCAGTATTTT
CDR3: CASSQGRKRGTTDTQYF

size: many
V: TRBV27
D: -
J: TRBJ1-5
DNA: TGTGCCAGCAGACCTACACCCAGCAATCAGCCCCAGCATTTT
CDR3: CASRPTPSNQPQHF

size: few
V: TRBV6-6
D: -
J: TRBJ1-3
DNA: TGTGCCAGCACCAAAGGGGCGGGGCCTGGAAACACCATATATTTT
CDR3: CASTKGAGPGNTIYF

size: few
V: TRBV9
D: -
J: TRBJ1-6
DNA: TGTGCCAGCAGCGTAGAAGGGGAACCCCTCCACTTT
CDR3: CASSVEGEPLHF

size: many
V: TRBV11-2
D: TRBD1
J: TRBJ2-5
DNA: TGTGCCAGCAGCCCCTCCCGGGACAGGGGAGAGACCCAGTACTTC
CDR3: CASSPSRDRGETQYF

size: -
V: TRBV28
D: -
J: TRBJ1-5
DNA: TGTGCCAGCAGTTTACAGGGCCCACCAAATCAGCCCCAGCATTTT
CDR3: CASSLQGPPNQPQHF